Reported below is one T cell receptor (beta chain). Its antigen is not identified. The CDR3 runs to 15 residues. Germline loops: CDR1 LGHNA, CDR2 YNFKEQ. V was clipped by 0 bases and J by 9 bases, with 17 bases between them. Clones were read by immunoSEQ multiplex PCR, and TCRdb kept only the in-frame ones, dropping some. The sample has 170,000 or so clones; around nine tenths are singletons. The data are from a study of T cell responses to AZD1222 COVID-19 vaccine. Regarding the study as a whole: The donor group comprised mostly white British people and more females; the analysis possibly underestimated clonal diversity.

Source: peripheral blood, taken on day 0 of AZD1222 vaccination. V usage is TRBV4-2 and J usage is TRBJ1-2; weak D call: TRBD1 (6 bases). The sequence was collected from an adult in good health. The DNA for the CDR3 is TGTGCCAGCAGCCAAGATCTTGGGCAGGGGCGCAGCTACACCTTC. Translation: CASSQDLGQGRSYTF.